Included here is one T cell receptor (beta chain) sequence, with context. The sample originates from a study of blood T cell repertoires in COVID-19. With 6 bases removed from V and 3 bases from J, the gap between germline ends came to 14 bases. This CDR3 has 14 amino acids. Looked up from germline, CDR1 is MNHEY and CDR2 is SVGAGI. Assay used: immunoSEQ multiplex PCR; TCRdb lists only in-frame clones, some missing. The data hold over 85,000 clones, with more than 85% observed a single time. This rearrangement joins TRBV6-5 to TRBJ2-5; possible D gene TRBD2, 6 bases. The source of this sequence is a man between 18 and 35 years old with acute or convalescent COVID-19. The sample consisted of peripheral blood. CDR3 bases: TGTGCCAGCAGGACGGGACTGAGTAAAGAGACCCAGTACTTC. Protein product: CASRTGLSKETQYF.